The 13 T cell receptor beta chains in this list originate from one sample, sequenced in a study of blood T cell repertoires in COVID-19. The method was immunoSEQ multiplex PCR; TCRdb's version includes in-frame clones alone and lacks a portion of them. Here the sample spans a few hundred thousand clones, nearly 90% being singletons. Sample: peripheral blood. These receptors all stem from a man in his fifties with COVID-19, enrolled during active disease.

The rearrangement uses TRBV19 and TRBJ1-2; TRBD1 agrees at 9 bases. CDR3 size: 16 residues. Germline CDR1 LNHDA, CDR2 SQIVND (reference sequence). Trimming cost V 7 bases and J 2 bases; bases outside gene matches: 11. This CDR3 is CASMPGQGRGNYGYTF. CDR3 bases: TGTGCCAGTATGCCGGGACAGGGAAGGGGAAACTATGGCTACACCTTC.

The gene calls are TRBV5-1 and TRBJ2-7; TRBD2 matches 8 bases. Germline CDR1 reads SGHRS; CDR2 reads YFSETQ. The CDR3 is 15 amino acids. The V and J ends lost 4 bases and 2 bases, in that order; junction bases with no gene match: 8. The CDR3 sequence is CASSPGGGLPYEQYF. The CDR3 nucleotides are TGCGCCAGCAGCCCCGGGGGGGGGCTGCCCTACGAGCAGTACTTC. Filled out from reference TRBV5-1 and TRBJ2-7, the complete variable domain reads KAGVTQTPRYLIKTRGQQVTLSCSPISGHRSVSWYQQTPGQGLQFLFEYFSETQRNKGNFPGRFSGRQFSNSRSEMNVSTLELGDSALYLCASSPGGGLPYEQYFGPGTRLTVT.

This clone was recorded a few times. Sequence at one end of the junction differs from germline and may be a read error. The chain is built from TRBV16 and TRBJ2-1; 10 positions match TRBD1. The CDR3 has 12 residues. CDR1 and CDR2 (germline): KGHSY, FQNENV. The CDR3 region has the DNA TGTGCCAGCAGCCAATCTCGGGACAGGGGTCTCTTC. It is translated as CASSQSRDRGLF.

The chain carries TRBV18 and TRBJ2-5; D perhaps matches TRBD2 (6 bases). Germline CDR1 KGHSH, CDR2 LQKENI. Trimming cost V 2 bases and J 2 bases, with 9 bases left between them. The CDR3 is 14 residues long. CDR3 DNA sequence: TGTGCCAGCTCACCAAACCTAGCGCAAGAGACCCAGTACTTC. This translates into CASSPNLAQETQYF. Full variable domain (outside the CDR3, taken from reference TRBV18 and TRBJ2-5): NAGVMQNPRHLVRRRGQEARLRCSPMKGHSHVYWYRQLPEEGLKFMVYLQKENIIDESGMPKERFSAEFPKEGPSILRIQQVVRGDSAAYFCASSPNLAQETQYFGPGTRLLVL.

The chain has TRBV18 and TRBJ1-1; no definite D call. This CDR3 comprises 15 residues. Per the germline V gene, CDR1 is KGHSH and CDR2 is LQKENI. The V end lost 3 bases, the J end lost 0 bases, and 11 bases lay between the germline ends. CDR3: CASSPPRAVNTEAFF. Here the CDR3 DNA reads TGTGCCAGCTCACCCCCGCGAGCTGTGAACACTGAAGCTTTCTTT.

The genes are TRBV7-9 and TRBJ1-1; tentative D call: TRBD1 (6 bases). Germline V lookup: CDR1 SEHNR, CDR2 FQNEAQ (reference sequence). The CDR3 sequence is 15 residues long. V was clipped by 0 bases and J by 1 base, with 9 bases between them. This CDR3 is CASSLAHRENTEAFF. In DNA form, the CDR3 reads TGTGCCAGCAGCTTAGCGCACAGGGAGAACACTGAAGCTTTCTTT.

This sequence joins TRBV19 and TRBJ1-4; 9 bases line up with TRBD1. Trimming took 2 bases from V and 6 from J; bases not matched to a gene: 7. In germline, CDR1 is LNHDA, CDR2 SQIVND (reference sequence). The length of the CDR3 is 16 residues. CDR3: CASSINLQGADEKLFF. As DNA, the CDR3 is TGTGCCAGTAGTATAAACCTACAGGGGGCAGATGAAAAACTGTTTTTT.

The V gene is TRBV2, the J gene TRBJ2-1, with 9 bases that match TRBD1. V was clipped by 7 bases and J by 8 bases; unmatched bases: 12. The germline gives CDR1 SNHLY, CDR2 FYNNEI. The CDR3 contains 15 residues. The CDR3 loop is CASTEQGTGSYEQFF. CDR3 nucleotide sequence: TGTGCCAGCACCGAACAAGGGACAGGGTCGTATGAGCAGTTCTTC.

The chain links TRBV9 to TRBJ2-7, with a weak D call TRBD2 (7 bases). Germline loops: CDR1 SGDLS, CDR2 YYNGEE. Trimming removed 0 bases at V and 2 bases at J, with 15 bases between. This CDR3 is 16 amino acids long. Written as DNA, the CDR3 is TGTGCCAGCAGCGTAGGGGCTCGGGGGGACACCTACGAGCAGTACTTC. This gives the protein CASSVGARGDTYEQYF. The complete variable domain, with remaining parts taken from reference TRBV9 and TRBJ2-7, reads DSGVTQTPKHLITATGQRVTLRCSPRSGDLSVYWYQQSLDQGLQFLIQYYNGEERAKGNILERFSAQQFPDLHSELNLSSLELGDSALYFCASSVGARGDTYEQYFGPGTRLTVT.

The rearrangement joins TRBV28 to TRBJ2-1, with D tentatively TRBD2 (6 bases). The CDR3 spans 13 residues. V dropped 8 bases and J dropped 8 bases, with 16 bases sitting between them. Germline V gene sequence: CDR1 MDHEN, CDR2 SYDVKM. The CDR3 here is CASWGVGVHEQFF. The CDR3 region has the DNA TGTGCCAGCTGGGGGGTCGGAGTGCATGAGCAGTTCTTC.

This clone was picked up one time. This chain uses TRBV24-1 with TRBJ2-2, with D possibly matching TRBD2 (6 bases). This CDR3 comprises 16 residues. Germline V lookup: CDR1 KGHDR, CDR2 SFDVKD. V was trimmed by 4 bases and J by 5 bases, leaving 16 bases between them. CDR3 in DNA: TGTGCCACCAGTGAATCCGGGACTCTCAGGACCGGGGAGCTGTTTTTT. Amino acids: CATSESGTLRTGELFF.

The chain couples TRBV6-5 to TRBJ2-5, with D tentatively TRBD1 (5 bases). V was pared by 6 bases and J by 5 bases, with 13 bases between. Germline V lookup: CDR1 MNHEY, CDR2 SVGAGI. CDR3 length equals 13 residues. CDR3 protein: CASRTVPPETQYF. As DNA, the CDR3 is TGTGCCAGCAGGACAGTGCCTCCGGAGACCCAGTACTTC.

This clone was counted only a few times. CDR3 amino acids: CASSLDPPWGGHTGELFF. The CDR3 coding sequence is TGTGCCAGCAGCTTAGATCCCCCCTGGGGAGGTCATACCGGGGAGCTGTTTTTT. The rearrangement uses TRBV11-3 and TRBJ2-2, with D possibly TRBD2 on 6 matching bases. The CDR3 is 18 amino acids. The V end lost 0 bases, the J end lost 5 bases, and 19 bases lay between the germline ends. Germline V gene lookup returns CDR1 SGHNT and CDR2 YENEEA.